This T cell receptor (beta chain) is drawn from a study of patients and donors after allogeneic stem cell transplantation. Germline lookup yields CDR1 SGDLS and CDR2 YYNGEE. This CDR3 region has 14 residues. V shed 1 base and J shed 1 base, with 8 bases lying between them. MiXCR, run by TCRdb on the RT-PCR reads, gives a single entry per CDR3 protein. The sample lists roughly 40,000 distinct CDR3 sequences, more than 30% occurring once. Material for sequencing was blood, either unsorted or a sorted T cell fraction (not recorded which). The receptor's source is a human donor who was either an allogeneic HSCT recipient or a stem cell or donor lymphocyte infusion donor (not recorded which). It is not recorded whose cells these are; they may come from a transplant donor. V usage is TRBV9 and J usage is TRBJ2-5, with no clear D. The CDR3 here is CASSVYASQETQYF. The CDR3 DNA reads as TGTGCCAGCAGCGTATACGCTAGCCAAGAGACCCAGTACTTC.